Sequencing of this TCR beta chain was carried out in a study of blood T cell repertoires in COVID-19. Overall study: The cDNA or gDNA used as material had been derived from T cells, B-cell-depleted T cells, or PBMCs.

Repertoires were generated with immunoSEQ multiplex PCR, while TCRdb's copy carries only in-frame clones and drops some. The table has about 200,000 clones, 70% to 85% seen once. This clone was picked up a small number of times. The CDR3 consists of 17 residues. CDR1 and CDR2 (germline): SGHDN, FVKESK. V dropped 0 bases and J dropped 3; count of bases not matched to a gene: 7. Sequencing was done on a sample of peripheral blood. This TCR came from a human donor with acute or convalescent COVID-19. The donor label of this sample is uncertain. The rearrangement uses TRBV14 and TRBJ2-2, with TRBD2 matching 7 bases. The CDR3 DNA reads TGTGCCAGCAGCCAAGATTGGGCGGGAGCTTACACCGGGGAGCTGTTTTTT. Amino acids: CASSQDWAGAYTGELFF.